Listed below are T cell receptor beta chains from one sample, sequenced in a study of post-analysis software for immune sequencing data. TCRdb reanalysed the PCR reads using MiXCR and keeps one entry per CDR3 protein. The sample lists 700,000 to 800,000 distinct CDR3 sequences; 25% to 30% were seen once. The specimen sequenced was blood. Receptors were obtained from a girl aged 10-17 years with multiple sclerosis. Both conserved end residues are part of each CDR3. A D gene is named only where the DNA matches it firmly. Rows give clone size only sometimes, using once, few, many, or a class for an expanded clone.

D gene,V gene,J gene,clone size,CDR3 DNA,CDR3 protein
-,TRBV5-5,TRBJ2-7,-,TGTGCCAGCAGCTCCTCATCGGGTAGCAGTACCTACGAGCAGTACTTC,CASSSSSGSSTYEQYF
TRBD2,TRBV20-1,TRBJ2-1,-,TGCAGTGCACCGACTAGCGGGAGCTCCTACAATGAGCAGTTCTTC,CSAPTSGSSYNEQFF
-,TRBV29-1,TRBJ2-3,few,TGCAGCGTTGATCGGGAGAGGGGCACAGATACGCAGTATTTT,CSVDRERGTDTQYF
-,TRBV7-2,TRBJ2-7,-,TGTGCCAGCAGTCCAACCGGAGGCCTCTCCTACGAGCAGTACTTC,CASSPTGGLSYEQYF
-,TRBV5-6,TRBJ2-7,few,TGTGCAAGCAGCTTGCGTCCCATTGGCGAGCAGTACTTC,CASSLRPIGEQYF
-,TRBV9,TRBJ2-1,-,TGTGCCAGCAGCGTAGGATCGGGTCTACCCTACAATGAGCAGTTCTTC,CASSVGSGLPYNEQFF
-,TRBV7-2,TRBJ2-1,-,TGTGCCAGCAGCTCCTTCCTAGAGATCCATGAGCAGTTCTTC,CASSSFLEIHEQFF
-,TRBV5-6,TRBJ1-2,-,TGTGCCAGCAGCTTGGGGGCAGGAACAGGGAACTATGGCTACACCTTC,CASSLGAGTGNYGYTF
-,TRBV5-1,TRBJ1-2,-,TGCGCCAGCAGCTTGGAGGCGGCCGCGGGCTATGGCTACACCTTC,CASSLEAAAGYGYTF
-,TRBV12-3/TRBV12-4,TRBJ1-2,few,TGTGCCAGCAGCCTTGGACAAAAGGAGAATGGCTACACCTTC,CASSLGQKENGYTF
-,TRBV20-1,TRBJ2-5,few,TGCAGTGCTAGGGACTACTCAAGGTACCAAGAGACCCAGTACTTC,CSARDYSRYQETQYF
-,TRBV6-5,TRBJ2-1,few,TGTGCCAGCAGTTACGGAGACAGTTACAATGAGCAGTTCTTC,CASSYGDSYNEQFF
TRBD2,TRBV5-5,TRBJ2-3,many,TGTGCCAGCAGCTTTGGACTAGCGGCAGATACGCAGTATTTT,CASSFGLAADTQYF
TRBD2,TRBV20-1,TRBJ2-3,-,TGCAGTGCTAGAGCTCTCGGACAGCGGGGGTATACGCAGTATTTT,CSARALGQRGYTQYF
TRBD1,TRBV5-1,TRBJ2-7,few,TGCGCCAGCAGCTTACAGGGGTTCCACGAGCAGTACTTC,CASSLQGFHEQYF
TRBD1,TRBV2,TRBJ1-2,many,TGTGCCAGCAGCGAGGACAGGGAGTTGGATGGCTACACCTTC,CASSEDRELDGYTF
TRBD2,TRBV7-2,TRBJ2-5,-,TGTGCCAGCAGCTGGACTAGCGGGAGCCGGGAGACCCAGTACTTC,CASSWTSGSRETQYF
-,TRBV7-2,TRBJ2-1,-,TGTGCCACGTATGCCTACAATGAGCAGTTCTTC,CATYAYNEQFF
-,TRBV15,TRBJ1-2,few,TGTGCCACCAGCCAAATACAGGAGCAAGGCTACACCTTC,CATSQIQEQGYTF
-,TRBV7-9,TRBJ1-2,few,TGTGCCAGCAGCTTAATCGCAGACGCTAACTATGGCTACACCTTC,CASSLIADANYGYTF
-,TRBV24-1,TRBJ2-6,-,TGTGCCACCAGTGATTGGGGTTCGGCCTCTGGGGCCAACGTCCTGACTTTC,CATSDWGSASGANVLTF
-,TRBV29-1,TRBJ2-1,-,TGCAGCGTTGAACTAGGCGGGGTGGTCAATGAGCAGTTCTTC,CSVELGGVVNEQFF
-,TRBV20-1,TRBJ2-1,-,TGCAGTGCTCCCTCTGGGCGGGGTAGCTCCTACAATGAGCAGTTCTTC,CSAPSGRGSSYNEQFF
-,TRBV5-5,TRBJ2-1,-,TGTGCCAGCAGCTTACCGGCGCACAATGAGCAGTTCTTC,CASSLPAHNEQFF
-,TRBV28,TRBJ2-4,-,TGTGCCAGCATGGGGAAAAACATTCAGTACTTC,CASMGKNIQYF
-,TRBV12-5,TRBJ1-1,few,TGTGCTAGTGGTCCCTCCGACTCAGGGAACACTGAAGCTTTCTTT,CASGPSDSGNTEAFF
-,TRBV20-1,TRBJ2-3,few,TGCAGTGCCCAGGGGGGACTGCCCTGGGGTAGGACAGATACGCAGTATTTT,CSAQGGLPWGRTDTQYF
-,TRBV9,TRBJ2-5,-,TGTGCCAGCGGCGTAGACAGGTTGCGGGAGACCCAGTACTTC,CASGVDRLRETQYF
-,TRBV29-1,TRBJ1-2,-,TGCAGCGTTGAACGCCCTCCTAACTATGGCTACACCTTC,CSVERPPNYGYTF
-,TRBV18,TRBJ2-4,few,TGTGCCTGTCCCCATGGGTTAGACATTCAGTACTTC,CACPHGLDIQYF
-,TRBV24-1,TRBJ2-3,-,TGTGCCACCAGTGATCCCCCCCAAGACCGGGGTCGGAATACGCAGTATTTT,CATSDPPQDRGRNTQYF
-,TRBV2,TRBJ2-7,few,TGTGCCAGCAGGAGACAGGTCAGCTACGAGCAGTACTTC,CASRRQVSYEQYF
-,TRBV12-3/TRBV12-4,TRBJ1-1,few,TGTGCCAGCAGGAACCCCCGTACTGAAGCTTTCTTT,CASRNPRTEAFF